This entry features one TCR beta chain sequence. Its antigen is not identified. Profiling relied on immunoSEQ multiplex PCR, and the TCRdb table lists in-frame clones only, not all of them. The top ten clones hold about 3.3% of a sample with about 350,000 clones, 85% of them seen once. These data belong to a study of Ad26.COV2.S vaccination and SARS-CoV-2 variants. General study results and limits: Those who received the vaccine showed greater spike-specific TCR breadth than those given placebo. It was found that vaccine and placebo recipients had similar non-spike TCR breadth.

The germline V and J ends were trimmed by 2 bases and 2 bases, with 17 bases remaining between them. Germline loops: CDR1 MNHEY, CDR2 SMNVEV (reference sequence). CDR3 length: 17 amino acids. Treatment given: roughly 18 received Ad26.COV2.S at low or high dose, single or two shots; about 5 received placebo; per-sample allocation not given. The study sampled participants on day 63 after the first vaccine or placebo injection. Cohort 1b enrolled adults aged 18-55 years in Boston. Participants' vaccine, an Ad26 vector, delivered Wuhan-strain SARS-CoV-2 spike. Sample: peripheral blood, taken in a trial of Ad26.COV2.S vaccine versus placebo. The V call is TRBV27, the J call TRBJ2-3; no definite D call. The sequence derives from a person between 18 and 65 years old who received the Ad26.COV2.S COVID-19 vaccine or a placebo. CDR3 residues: CASSLNYYSLYTDTQYF. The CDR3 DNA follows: TGTGCCAGCAGTTTAAACTATTACAGTCTTTACACAGATACGCAGTATTTT.